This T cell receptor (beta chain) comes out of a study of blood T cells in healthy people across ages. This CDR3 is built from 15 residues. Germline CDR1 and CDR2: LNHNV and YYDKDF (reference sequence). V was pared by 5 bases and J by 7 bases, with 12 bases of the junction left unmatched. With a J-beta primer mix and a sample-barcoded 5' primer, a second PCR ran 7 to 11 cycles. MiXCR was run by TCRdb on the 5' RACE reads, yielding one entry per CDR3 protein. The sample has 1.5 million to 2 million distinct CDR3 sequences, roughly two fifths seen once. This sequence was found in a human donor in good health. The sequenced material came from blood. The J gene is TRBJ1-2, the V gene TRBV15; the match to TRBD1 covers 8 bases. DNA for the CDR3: TGTGCCACCAGCGAGACCGGGACAGGAAGTGTTGGCTACACCTTC. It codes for CATSETGTGSVGYTF.